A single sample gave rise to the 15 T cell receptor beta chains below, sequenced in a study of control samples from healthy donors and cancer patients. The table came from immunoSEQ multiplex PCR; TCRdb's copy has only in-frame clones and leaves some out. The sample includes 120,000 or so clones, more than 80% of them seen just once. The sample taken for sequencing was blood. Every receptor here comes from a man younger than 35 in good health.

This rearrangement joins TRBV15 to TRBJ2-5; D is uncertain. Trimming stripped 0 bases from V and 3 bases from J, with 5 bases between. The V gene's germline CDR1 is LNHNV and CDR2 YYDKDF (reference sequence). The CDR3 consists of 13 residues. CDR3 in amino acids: CATSRDVKETQYF. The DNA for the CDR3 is TGTGCCACCAGCAGAGATGTAAAAGAGACCCAGTACTTC.

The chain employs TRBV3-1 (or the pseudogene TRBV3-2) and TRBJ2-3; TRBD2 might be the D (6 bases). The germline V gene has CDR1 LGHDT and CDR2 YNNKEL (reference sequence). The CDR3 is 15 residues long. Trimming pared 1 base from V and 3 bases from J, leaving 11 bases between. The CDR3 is CASSQGGVRTDTQYF. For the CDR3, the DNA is TGTGCCAGCAGCCAAGGCGGGGTGAGGACAGATACGCAGTATTTT.

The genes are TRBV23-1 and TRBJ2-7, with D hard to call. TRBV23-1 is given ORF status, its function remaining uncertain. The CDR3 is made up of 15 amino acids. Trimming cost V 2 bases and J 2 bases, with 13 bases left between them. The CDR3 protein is CASSQLPHDTYEQYV. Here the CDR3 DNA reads TGCGCCAGCAGTCAACTCCCCCATGACACCTACGAGCAGTACGTC.

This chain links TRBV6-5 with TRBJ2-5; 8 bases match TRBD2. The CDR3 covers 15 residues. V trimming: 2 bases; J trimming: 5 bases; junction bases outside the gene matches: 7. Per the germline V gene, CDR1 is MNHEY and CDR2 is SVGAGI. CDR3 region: CASSYGRGGRETQYF. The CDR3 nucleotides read TGTGCCAGCAGTTACGGCCGGGGCGGGAGGGAGACCCAGTACTTC.

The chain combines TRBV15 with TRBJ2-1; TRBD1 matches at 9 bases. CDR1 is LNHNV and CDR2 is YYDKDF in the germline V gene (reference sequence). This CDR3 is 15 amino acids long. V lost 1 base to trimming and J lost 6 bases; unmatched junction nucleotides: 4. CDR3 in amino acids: CATSRAGQGSNEQFF. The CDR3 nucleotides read TGTGCCACCAGCAGAGCCGGACAGGGGAGCAATGAGCAGTTCTTC.

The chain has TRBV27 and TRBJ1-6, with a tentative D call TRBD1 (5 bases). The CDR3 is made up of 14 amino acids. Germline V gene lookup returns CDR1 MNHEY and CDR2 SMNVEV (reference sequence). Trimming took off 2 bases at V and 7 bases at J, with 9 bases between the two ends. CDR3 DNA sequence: TGTGCCAGCAGTTTAAGGGACGGGAATTCACCCCTCCACTTT. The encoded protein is CASSLRDGNSPLHF.

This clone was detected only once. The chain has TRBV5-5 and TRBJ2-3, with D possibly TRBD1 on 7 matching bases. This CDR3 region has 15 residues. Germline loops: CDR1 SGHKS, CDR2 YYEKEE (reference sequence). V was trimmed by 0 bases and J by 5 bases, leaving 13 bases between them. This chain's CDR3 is CASSLVSGGLDTQYF. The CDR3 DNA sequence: TGTGCCAGCAGCTTGGTATCAGGGGGACTAGATACGCAGTATTTT.

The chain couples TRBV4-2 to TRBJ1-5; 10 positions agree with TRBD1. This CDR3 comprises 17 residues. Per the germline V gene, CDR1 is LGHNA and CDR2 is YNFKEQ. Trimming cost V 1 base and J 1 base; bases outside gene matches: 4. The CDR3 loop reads CASSQGTGGGSNQPQHF. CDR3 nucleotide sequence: TGTGCCAGCAGCCAAGGGACAGGGGGAGGGAGCAATCAGCCCCAGCATTTT.

The CDR3 loop is CASSLSARAGNTIYF. Here the CDR3 DNA reads TGTGCCAGCAGTTTATCGGCGAGGGCTGGAAACACCATATATTTT. The chain employs TRBV27 and TRBJ1-3; D is unclear. Germline CDR1 and CDR2: MNHEY and SMNVEV (reference sequence). The CDR3 spans 15 residues. The V end was cut by 0 bases, the J end by 2 bases, with 8 bases between.

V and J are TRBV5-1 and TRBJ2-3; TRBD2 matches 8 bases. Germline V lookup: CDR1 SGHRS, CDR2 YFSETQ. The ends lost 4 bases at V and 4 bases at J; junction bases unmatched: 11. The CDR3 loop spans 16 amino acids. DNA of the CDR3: TGCGCCAGCAGCCCCCGTGGGGGCGGGGGGCCAGATACGCAGTATTTT. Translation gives CASSPRGGGGPDTQYF.

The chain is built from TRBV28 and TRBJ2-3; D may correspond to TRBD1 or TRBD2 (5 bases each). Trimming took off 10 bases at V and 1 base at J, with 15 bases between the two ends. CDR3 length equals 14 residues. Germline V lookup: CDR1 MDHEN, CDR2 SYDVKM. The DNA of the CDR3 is TGTGCCACCTGGGGGTCCACGGGCACAGATACGCAGTATTTT. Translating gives CATWGSTGTDTQYF. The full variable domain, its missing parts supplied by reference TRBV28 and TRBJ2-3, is DVKVTQSSRYLVKRTGEKVFLECVQDMDHENMFWYRQDPGLGLRLIYFSYDVKMKEKGDIPEGYSVSREKKERFSLILESASTNQTSMYLCATWGSTGTDTQYFGPGTRLTVL.

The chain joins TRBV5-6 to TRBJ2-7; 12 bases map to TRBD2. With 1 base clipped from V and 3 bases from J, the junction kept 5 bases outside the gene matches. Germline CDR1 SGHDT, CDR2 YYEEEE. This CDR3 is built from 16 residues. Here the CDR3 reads CASSLPTSGGHYEQYF. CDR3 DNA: TGTGCCAGCAGCTTGCCCACTAGCGGGGGGCACTACGAGCAGTACTTC.

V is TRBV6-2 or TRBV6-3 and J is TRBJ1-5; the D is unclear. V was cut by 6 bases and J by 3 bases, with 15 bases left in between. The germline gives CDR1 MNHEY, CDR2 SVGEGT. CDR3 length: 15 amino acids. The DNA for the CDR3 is TGTGCCAGCAGCCGTTCCGGACGGGTCAATCAGCCCCAGCATTTT. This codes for CASSRSGRVNQPQHF.

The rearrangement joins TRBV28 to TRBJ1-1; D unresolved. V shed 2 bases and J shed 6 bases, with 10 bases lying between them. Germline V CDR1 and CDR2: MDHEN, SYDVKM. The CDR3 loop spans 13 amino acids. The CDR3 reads CASSLPYRSEAFF. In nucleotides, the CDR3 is TGTGCCAGCAGTTTACCCTACAGATCTGAAGCTTTCTTT.

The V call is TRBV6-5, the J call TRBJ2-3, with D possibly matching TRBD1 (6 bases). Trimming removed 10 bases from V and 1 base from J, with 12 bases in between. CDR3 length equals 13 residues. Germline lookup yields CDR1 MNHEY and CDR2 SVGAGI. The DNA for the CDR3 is TGTGCCACCTGGGGGCCAGGCACAGATACGCAGTATTTT. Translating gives CATWGPGTDTQYF.